This passage covers 25 T cell receptor beta chains from one sample sequenced in a study of cytomegalovirus exposure and HLA in healthy donors. The primer mix had 60 Vbeta and 13 Jbeta primers. Clones were read by immunoSEQ multiplex PCR, and TCRdb kept only the in-frame ones, dropping some. This table holds roughly 240,000 clones, about 85% found once. Sequencing was carried out using PBMCs. The receptors stem from a girl aged 2-9 years in good health and CMV-seronegative.

Remarks on this clone: This CDR3 is also generated by other DNA sequences in the sample. The rearrangement uses TRBV9 and TRBJ2-7; D gene unclear. V gave up 0 bases and J gave up 3 bases, with 7 bases separating them. CDR1 and CDR2 from the germline V gene are SGDLS and YYNGEE. CDR3 length: 13 amino acids. CDR3 sequence reads: CASSVGSSYEQYF. Written as DNA, the CDR3 is TGTGCCAGCAGCGTAGGGTCCAGCTACGAGCAGTACTTC.

The V gene is TRBV9, the J gene TRBJ1-2, with 10 bases that match TRBD1. V lost 3 bases to trimming and J lost 0 bases; unmatched junction nucleotides: 8. The germline V gene encodes CDR1 SGDLS and CDR2 YYNGEE. The CDR3 totals 17 residues. The CDR3 region has the DNA TGTGCCAGCAGCGAGGGGACAGGGGCTCTCTCTAACTATGGCTACACCTTC. The encoded protein is CASSEGTGALSNYGYTF.

The rearrangement uses TRBV19 and TRBJ2-1; 7 positions agree with TRBD2. V dropped 5 bases and J dropped 6; count of bases not matched to a gene: 4. Germline values: CDR1 LNHDA, CDR2 SQIVND (reference sequence). The CDR3 spans 13 residues. This chain's CDR3 is CASSPPSGNEQFF. The CDR3 region has the DNA TGTGCCAGTAGTCCGCCTAGCGGCAATGAGCAGTTCTTC.

The genes are TRBV6-5 and TRBJ2-5, with 8 bases fitting TRBD2. Germline V gene data show CDR1 as MNHEY and CDR2 as SVGAGI. The CDR3 extends over 14 amino acids. Germline trimming cut 4 bases from V and 1 base from J; bases unmatched to any gene: 2. The CDR3 DNA sequence: TGTGCCAGCAGTTCACTAGCGGTCCAAGAGACCCAGTACTTC. This gives the protein CASSSLAVQETQYF.

The V and J genes are TRBV7-2 and TRBJ2-7; a possible D gene is TRBD2 (5 bases). CDR1 is SGHTA, CDR2 FQGNSA, per germline. The V gene lost 5 bases and the J gene lost 4 bases, with 12 bases spanning the gap. CDR3 length: 13 residues. In nucleotides, the CDR3 is TGTGCCAGCAGCCCATATCGCGGGTACGAGCAGTACTTC. It is translated as CASSPYRGYEQYF.

The rearrangement links TRBV5-4 to TRBJ1-2; 8 nucleotides line up with TRBD1. Germline-derived CDR1 and CDR2 are SGHNT and YYREEE (reference sequence). V lost 3 bases and J lost 1; bases outside the gene matches: 2. This CDR3 region has 14 residues. This chain's CDR3 is CASSSGQVNYGYTF. Here the CDR3 DNA reads TGTGCCAGCAGCTCGGGACAGGTTAACTATGGCTACACCTTC.

The chain couples TRBV4-1 to TRBJ1-6; weak D call: TRBD1 (6 bases). V gave up 1 base and J gave up 7 bases, with 14 bases separating them. CDR1 and CDR2 from the germline V gene are MGHRA and YSYEKL. CDR3 length: 16 amino acids. The CDR3 nucleotides are TGCGCCAGCAGCCAAGGAAGACAGGCGTCGAATTCACCCCTCCACTTT. It translates to CASSQGRQASNSPLHF.

This chain joins TRBV5-8 and TRBJ1-5, with a possible D match to TRBD1 (5 bases). V was clipped by 0 bases and J by 0 bases, with 13 bases between them. The length of the CDR3 is 17 residues. Germline V gives CDR1 SGHTS, CDR2 YDEGEE. CDR3 amino acids: CASSLVARAYSNQPQHF. The CDR3 DNA is TGTGCCAGCAGCTTGGTGGCCAGGGCTTATAGCAATCAGCCCCAGCATTTT.

This clone came up once. The DNA of the CDR3 is TGTGCCAGCTCACCCCTCGGAGTGAGCGGGCGCACAGATACGCAGTATTTT. Translation gives CASSPLGVSGRTDTQYF. The V gene is TRBV18, the J gene TRBJ2-3; D perhaps matches TRBD2 (6 bases). CDR1 and CDR2 (germline): KGHSH, LQKENI. The CDR3 spans 17 residues. Trimming stripped 3 bases from V and 1 base from J, with 17 bases between.

V usage is TRBV5-1 and J usage is TRBJ1-5, with D possibly being TRBD1 (5 bases). The CDR3 covers 14 residues. Germline loops: CDR1 SGHRS, CDR2 YFSETQ. V dropped 0 bases and J dropped 3 bases, with 7 bases sitting between them. For the CDR3, the DNA is TGCGCCAGCAGCTTGGAAGGGGCCAATCAGCCCCAGCATTTT. It is translated as CASSLEGANQPQHF. Using reference TRBV5-1 and TRBJ1-5 for the parts outside the CDR3, the full variable domain is KAGVTQTPRYLIKTRGQQVTLSCSPISGHRSVSWYQQTPGQGLQFLFEYFSETQRNKGNFPGRFSGRQFSNSRSEMNVSTLELGDSALYLCASSLEGANQPQHFGDGTRLSIL.

This chain uses TRBV7-9 with TRBJ1-1; D is unresolved. The ends were cut back, 5 bases at V and 2 bases at J, with 18 bases in the middle. Germline lookup yields CDR1 SEHNR and CDR2 FQNEAQ (reference sequence). This CDR3 contains 16 residues. CDR3 sequence (DNA): TGTGCCAGCAGCCCAGCACGGGGAGGATACAACACTGAAGCTTTCTTT. Translating it yields CASSPARGGYNTEAFF.

The chain recombines TRBV6-5 with TRBJ2-7, with 12 bases aligning to TRBD1. Germline V gene data show CDR1 as MNHEY and CDR2 as SVGAGI. The CDR3 extends over 15 amino acids. The V gene end was trimmed by 6 bases and the J gene end by 7 bases; junction bases not matched to a gene: 10. CDR3 loop: CASRVGQGAFGEQYF. In DNA form, the CDR3 reads TGTGCCAGCAGGGTGGGACAGGGGGCATTCGGGGAGCAGTACTTC.

The V gene is TRBV7-9, the J gene TRBJ2-5, with a tentative D call TRBD1 (5 bases). Germline values: CDR1 SEHNR, CDR2 FQNEAQ (reference sequence). V was shortened by 3 bases and J by 3 bases, with 11 bases between the two germline ends. This CDR3 has 14 residues. The CDR3 nucleotides read TGTGCCAGCAGCTTGTCCCTAGGGGAAGAGACCCAGTACTTC. Translating gives CASSLSLGEETQYF.

The chain's CDR3 is CASSEADRGQNNEQFF. DNA for the CDR3: TGTGCCAGCAGTGAAGCGGACAGGGGGCAGAACAATGAGCAGTTCTTC. The V and J genes are TRBV2 and TRBJ2-1; 11 bases agree with TRBD1. Germline V gene lookup returns CDR1 SNHLY and CDR2 FYNNEI. V was pared by 0 bases and J by 5 bases, with 3 bases of the junction left unmatched. There are 16 residues in the CDR3.

A few counts support this clone. This chain links TRBV2 with TRBJ2-3, with 9 bases lining up with TRBD1. The CDR3 loop spans 14 amino acids. V lost 5 bases and J lost 3; bases outside the gene matches: 3. Germline-derived CDR1 and CDR2 are SNHLY and FYNNEI. CDR3 amino acids: CASSRDRETDTQYF. The CDR3 bases are TGTGCCAGCAGTAGGGACAGGGAAACAGATACGCAGTATTTT.

The rearrangement uses TRBV13 and TRBJ1-3; 7 bases fit TRBD1. CDR1 is PRHDT and CDR2 is FYEKMQ in the germline V gene (reference sequence). Trimming cost V 4 bases and J 0 bases; bases outside gene matches: 6. The CDR3 consists of 16 residues. CDR3 amino acids: CASSWRGPSSGNTIYF. The CDR3 DNA is TGTGCCAGCAGCTGGAGGGGGCCCAGCTCTGGAAACACCATATATTTT. Supplemented by reference TRBV13 and TRBJ1-3, the full variable domain reads AAGVIQSPRHLIKEKRETATLKCYPIPRHDTVYWYQQGPGQDPQFLISFYEKMQSDKGSIPDRFSAQQFSDYHSELNMSSLELGDSALYFCASSWRGPSSGNTIYFGEGSWLTVV.

J is TRBJ2-7 and V is TRBV18; TRBD1 might be the D (6 bases). Looked up from germline, CDR1 is KGHSH and CDR2 is LQKENI. Trimming removed 6 bases at V and 0 bases at J, with 15 bases between. The CDR3 runs 15 residues. The CDR3 region is CASSQQGPSSYEQYF. The CDR3 bases are TGTGCCAGCTCGCAGCAGGGGCCCTCCTCCTACGAGCAGTACTTC.

The chain combines TRBV7-6 with TRBJ2-5, with D maybe TRBD2 (7 bases). The germline V and J ends were trimmed by 6 bases and 1 base, with 21 bases remaining between them. CDR3 length: 17 amino acids. CDR1 and CDR2 (germline): SGHVS, FNYEAQ. The CDR3 nucleotides read TGTGCCAGCAGTCAGAAGTTGAGGGGGGGCCCCCAAGAGACCCAGTACTTC. Its protein is CASSQKLRGGPQETQYF.

This rearrangement joins TRBV2 to TRBJ1-5; D ambiguous. V was clipped by 7 bases and J by 0 bases, with 7 bases between them. Germline CDR1 is SNHLY and CDR2 is FYNNEI. The length of the CDR3 is 13 residues. CDR3 nucleotides: TGTGCCAGCACTCCCGTTAGCAATCAGCCCCAGCATTTT. Its protein product is CASTPVSNQPQHF.

This chain joins TRBV5-1 and TRBJ2-1; 9 nucleotides match TRBD2. CDR3 length: 16 amino acids. V lost 6 bases to trimming and J lost 5 bases; unmatched junction nucleotides: 12. Germline V gives CDR1 SGHRS, CDR2 YFSETQ. CDR3 sequence: CASTGTETSGNNEQFF. The DNA of the CDR3 is TGCGCCAGCACCGGGACTGAGACTAGCGGTAACAATGAGCAGTTCTTC.

CDR3 sequence (DNA): TGTGCCAGCAGCGAGGTAGCGGGAGTAAGGAGCAATGAGCAGTTCTTC. The encoded protein is CASSEVAGVRSNEQFF. The chain couples TRBV9 to TRBJ2-1, with 9 bases fitting TRBD2. V trimming: 3 bases; J trimming: 6 bases; junction bases outside the gene matches: 10. This CDR3 is 16 amino acids long. Germline values: CDR1 SGDLS, CDR2 YYNGEE. Drawing the rest from reference TRBV9 and TRBJ2-1, the complete variable domain is DSGVTQTPKHLITATGQRVTLRCSPRSGDLSVYWYQQSLDQGLQFLIQYYNGEERAKGNILERFSAQQFPDLHSELNLSSLELGDSALYFCASSEVAGVRSNEQFFGPGTRLTVL.

The genes are TRBV1 and TRBJ1-1; TRBD1 is the table's D call and was not checked against the DNA. TRBV1 is given as a pseudogene. This CDR3 region has 14 residues. CDR3 region: CTSSQDLHYIEAFF. The CDR3 DNA reads TGCACCAGCAGCCAAGATCTCCATTACATCGAAGCTTTCTTT.

In DNA, the CDR3 is TGTGCCAGCAGTTCCCGGGACTTTACAGATACGCAGTATTTT. Protein: CASSSRDFTDTQYF. The J gene is TRBJ2-3, the V gene TRBV6-5, with a weak D call TRBD2 (6 bases). This CDR3 spans 14 amino acids. The germline V and J ends were trimmed by 4 bases and 3 bases, with 11 bases remaining between them. Germline V gene lookup returns CDR1 MNHEY and CDR2 SVGAGI.

V gene TRBV5-4 combines with J gene TRBJ2-3; 8 nucleotides match TRBD1. Germline values: CDR1 SGHNT, CDR2 YYREEE (reference sequence). The junction had 1 base not matched to a gene; V was cut back by 0 bases and J by 1 base. CDR3 length: 15 amino acids. The chain's CDR3 is CASSLVGQGTDTQYF. In DNA, the CDR3 is TGTGCCAGCAGCTTGGTGGGACAGGGCACAGATACGCAGTATTTT. The full variable domain, in which reference TRBV5-4 and TRBJ2-3 provide the parts outside the CDR3, is ETGVTQSPTHLIKTRGQQVTLRCSSQSGHNTVSWYQQALGQGPQFIFQYYREEENGRGNFPPRFSGLQFPNYSSELNVNALELDDSALYLCASSLVGQGTDTQYFGPGTRLTVL.

The CDR3 reads CASSPAGGDTIYF. The CDR3 nucleotides are TGTGCCAGCAGCCCCGCCGGGGGTGACACCATATATTTT. V is TRBV6-5 and J is TRBJ1-3, with D perhaps TRBD1 (5 bases). Germline V lookup: CDR1 MNHEY, CDR2 SVGAGI. Trimming removed 6 bases from V and 8 bases from J, with 14 bases in between. This CDR3 region has 13 residues.